The 29 T cell receptor beta chains below all came from one sample that was sequenced in a study of technical replicates of blood from a handful of donors. Repertoires were generated with immunoSEQ multiplex PCR, while TCRdb's copy carries only in-frame clones and drops some. This sample has approximately 66,000 clones; approximately 87% occur once, and the top ten carry roughly 4.6%. Material for sequencing was PBMCs. The receptors were sampled from a human donor in good health. Some clones in this sample may be carry-over from other donors' samples.

J is TRBJ1-4 and V is TRBV18; D uncertain. The CDR3 covers 15 residues. Trimming shortened V by 3 bases and J by 2 bases, and 10 bases separated the two germline ends. Germline CDR1 KGHSH, CDR2 LQKENI. CDR3 sequence (DNA): TGTGCCAGCTCACCGTTCGGGGTCACTAATGAAAAACTGTTTTTT. Protein: CASSPFGVTNEKLFF.

The J gene is TRBJ1-1, the V gene TRBV7-3; 7 bases fit TRBD1. The V gene's germline CDR1 is SGHTA and CDR2 FQGTGA. CDR3 size: 13 residues. The V segment lost 5 bases and the J segment 3 bases; nucleotides outside the gene matches: 3. Here the CDR3 reads CASSEGTDTEAFF. CDR3 nucleotide sequence: TGTGCCAGCAGCGAGGGGACAGACACTGAAGCTTTCTTT.

This chain uses TRBV7-2 with TRBJ2-3; D unresolved. The V end was cut by 0 bases, the J end by 0 bases, with 7 bases between. The CDR3 consists of 15 residues. Germline V gene data show CDR1 as SGHTA and CDR2 as FQGNSA. CDR3 amino acids: CASSLANPSTDTQYF. CDR3 sequence (DNA): TGTGCCAGCAGCTTAGCAAATCCTAGCACAGATACGCAGTATTTT. The full variable domain, with the rest looked up from reference TRBV7-2 and TRBJ2-3, is GAGVSQSPSNKVTEKGKDVELRCDPISGHTALYWYRQSLGQGLEFLIYFQGNSAPDKSGLPSDRFSAERTGGSVSTLTIQRTQQEDSAVYLCASSLANPSTDTQYFGPGTRLTVL.

V is TRBV18 and J is TRBJ2-2; 8 bases are a match to TRBD1. This CDR3 comprises 17 residues. From germline, CDR1 is KGHSH and CDR2 LQKENI. The V segment lost 6 bases and the J segment 0 bases; nucleotides outside the gene matches: 9. Here the CDR3 DNA reads TGTGCCAGCTCCCCAAGGAGGGGACAGGCGAACACCGGGGAGCTGTTTTTT. Translating it yields CASSPRRGQANTGELFF.

The chain links TRBV7-2 to TRBJ2-5; TRBD2 agrees at 14 bases. Germline lookup yields CDR1 SGHTA and CDR2 FQGNSA. V lost 5 bases, J lost 5 bases, and 7 bases stayed unmatched. The CDR3 is 16 residues long. CDR3 in DNA: TGTGCCAGCAGCGTGACTAGCGGGAGGGCCGGGGAGACCCAGTACTTC. Protein: CASSVTSGRAGETQYF.

In this sample, this clone turned up once. The V and J genes are TRBV7-9 and TRBJ2-1; D unresolved. Trimming took off 1 base at V and 0 bases at J, with 13 bases between the two ends. CDR1 is SEHNR and CDR2 is FQNEAQ in the germline V gene (reference sequence). CDR3 length: 17 amino acids. In nucleotides, the CDR3 is TGTGCCAGCAGCTTAGTCGTTGGCTCAGGCTCCTACAATGAGCAGTTCTTC. Translated: CASSLVVGSGSYNEQFF.

The chain couples TRBV9 to TRBJ2-3, with 7 bases that match TRBD2. V dropped 6 bases and J dropped 1; count of bases not matched to a gene: 5. The CDR3 has 14 amino acids. CDR1 and CDR2 from the germline V gene are SGDLS and YYNGEE. The CDR3 DNA follows: TGTGCCAGCACACAAACTAGCGGCACAGATACGCAGTATTTT. Its translation: CASTQTSGTDTQYF.

The chain is built from TRBV19 and TRBJ1-2; 8 nucleotides line up with TRBD1. The CDR3 consists of 15 residues. V shed 8 bases and J 3 bases; nucleotides not matched to a gene: 11. Germline lookup yields CDR1 LNHDA and CDR2 SQIVND (reference sequence). The CDR3 DNA reads as TGTGCCAGTGGACGAACAGGACAGGGCGACTATGGCTACACCTTC. It codes for CASGRTGQGDYGYTF.

The rearrangement joins TRBV9 to TRBJ1-1; no firm D call. The CDR3 sequence is 15 residues long. CDR1 and CDR2 from the germline V gene are SGDLS and YYNGEE. Trimming removed 3 bases from V and 3 bases from J, with 15 bases in between. The CDR3 DNA sequence: TGTGCCAGCAGCGGTGGGTATTACAGAGACACTGAAGCTTTCTTT. Protein product: CASSGGYYRDTEAFF. The complete variable domain, with remaining parts taken from reference TRBV9 and TRBJ1-1, reads DSGVTQTPKHLITATGQRVTLRCSPRSGDLSVYWYQQSLDQGLQFLIQYYNGEERAKGNILERFSAQQFPDLHSELNLSSLELGDSALYFCASSGGYYRDTEAFFGQGTRLTVV.

This chain uses TRBV7-2 with TRBJ2-5; 8 bases map to TRBD1. The CDR3 length is 13 residues. The V gene's germline CDR1 is SGHTA and CDR2 FQGNSA. With 5 bases clipped from V and 5 bases from J, the junction kept 4 bases outside the gene matches. CDR3 loop: CASSGGQAETQYF. CDR3 nucleotides: TGTGCCAGCAGCGGGGGACAGGCGGAGACCCAGTACTTC.

The chain has TRBV9 and TRBJ1-6, with unresolved D. Trimming left V 3 bases short and J 5 bases short, with 18 bases between. The CDR3 sequence is 17 residues long. Germline CDR1 SGDLS, CDR2 YYNGEE. The CDR3 coding sequence is TGTGCCAGCAGCGCCGCGTACAGTGCGCTTAATAATTCACCCCTCCACTTT. As protein: CASSAAYSALNNSPLHF.

The chain employs TRBV30 and TRBJ2-5; 10 bases line up with TRBD2. Germline loops: CDR1 GTSNPN, CDR2 SVGIG (reference sequence). V shed 0 bases and J 7 bases; nucleotides not matched to a gene: 8. The CDR3 has 15 residues. For the CDR3, the DNA is TGTGCCTGGAGTGTACAGCGGGAGGGGTTGGGGACCCAGTACTTC. It encodes CAWSVQREGLGTQYF.

The CDR3 reads CAWRDRPKDTGELFF. CDR3 nucleotides: TGTGCCTGGAGGGACAGGCCGAAGGACACCGGGGAGCTGTTTTTT. The V gene is TRBV30, the J gene TRBJ2-2; 7 bases match TRBD1. Germline CDR1 reads GTSNPN; CDR2 reads SVGIG (reference sequence). V lost 3 bases to trimming and J lost 3 bases; unmatched junction nucleotides: 7. The CDR3 consists of 15 residues.

This clone was detected once. V and J are TRBV7-8 and TRBJ2-2, with D maybe TRBD1 (5 bases). Trimming pared 2 bases from V and 5 bases from J, leaving 6 bases between. Germline-derived CDR1 and CDR2 are SGHVS and FQNEAQ. The CDR3 has 13 amino acids. In nucleotides, the CDR3 is TGTGCCAGCAGCTTACAGGGAACCGGGGAGCTGTTTTTT. It is translated as CASSLQGTGELFF.

The chain has TRBV7-9 and TRBJ1-1; possibly TRBD1 for D (6 bases). Germline CDR1 and CDR2: SEHNR and FQNEAQ (reference sequence). The CDR3 loop spans 13 amino acids. Trimming left V 2 bases short and J 7 bases short, with 11 bases between. The CDR3 loop reads CASSLTGFGEAFF. CDR3 coding DNA: TGTGCCAGCAGCTTAACAGGGTTCGGTGAAGCTTTCTTT.

The chain joins TRBV5-1 to TRBJ2-4, with 7 bases identical to TRBD2. The ends lost 4 bases at V and 2 bases at J; junction bases unmatched: 12. The CDR3 extends over 17 amino acids. The germline gives CDR1 SGHRS, CDR2 YFSETQ. CDR3 amino acids: CASSPLLGGGSKNIQYF. Here the CDR3 DNA reads TGCGCCAGCAGCCCCCTTTTGGGGGGGGGATCCAAAAACATTCAGTACTTC.

This chain links TRBV7-2 with TRBJ1-3; 7 nucleotides match TRBD1. Trimming removed 0 bases from V and 3 bases from J; junction bases left unmatched: 2. CDR1 SGHTA and CDR2 FQGNSA come from the germline V gene. CDR3 length: 15 amino acids. The CDR3 sequence: CASSLAPGGGNTIYF. CDR3 nucleotide sequence: TGTGCCAGCAGCTTAGCCCCAGGGGGTGGAAACACCATATATTTT.

The chain has TRBV5-6 and TRBJ2-7, with D unclear. The CDR3 is 11 residues long. Germline loops: CDR1 SGHDT, CDR2 YYEEEE. The germline V and J ends were trimmed by 2 bases and 5 bases, with 5 bases remaining between them. This chain's CDR3 is CASSFLNEQYF. Written as DNA, the CDR3 is TGTGCCAGCAGCTTTTTAAACGAGCAGTACTTC.

The chain joins TRBV11-2 to TRBJ2-7; 7 nucleotides agree with TRBD1. Trimming took 5 bases from V and 1 from J; bases not matched to a gene: 5. Germline V lookup: CDR1 SGHAT, CDR2 FQNNGV. The CDR3 consists of 14 residues. The CDR3 sequence is CASSPRQGSYEQYF. Here the CDR3 DNA reads TGTGCCAGCAGCCCCCGACAGGGATCCTACGAGCAGTACTTC.

The V call is TRBV6-1, the J call TRBJ1-5; D uncertain. The CDR3 is made up of 12 amino acids. Between the trimmed V and J ends, which lost 3 bases and 4 bases, there was a span of 4 bases. Germline V gives CDR1 MNHNS, CDR2 SASEGT. The CDR3, as DNA: TGTGCCAGCAGTGACCCAAATCAGCCCCAGCATTTT. Amino acids: CASSDPNQPQHF.

The chain recombines TRBV30 with TRBJ2-5, with D maybe TRBD2 (5 bases). Germline V gives CDR1 GTSNPN, CDR2 SVGIG (reference sequence). The CDR3 has 14 residues. The V end was cut by 3 bases, the J end by 2 bases, with 13 bases between. Here the CDR3 DNA reads TGTGCCTGGAGGGAGTGGACGGGACAAGAGACCCAGTACTTC. Amino acids: CAWREWTGQETQYF.

The rearrangement joins TRBV5-4 to TRBJ1-1; D ambiguous. Germline V lookup: CDR1 SGHNT, CDR2 YYREEE (reference sequence). Between the trimmed V and J ends, which lost 3 bases and 4 bases, there was a span of 22 bases. The CDR3 is 17 residues long. In nucleotides, the CDR3 is TGTGCCAGCAGCTCCCCCGAATACGGAAGCGGTCCCACTGAAGCTTTCTTT. It yields the protein CASSSPEYGSGPTEAFF.

The rearrangement uses TRBV6-1 and TRBJ2-2, with a tentative D call TRBD1 (5 bases). CDR3 size: 14 residues. The V end was cut by 0 bases, the J end by 4 bases, with 6 bases between. The germline V gene has CDR1 MNHNS and CDR2 SASEGT. The CDR3 bases are TGTGCCAGCAGTGAAGCAGGGGTCACCGGGGAGCTGTTTTTT. This encodes CASSEAGVTGELFF.

The rearrangement joins TRBV9 to TRBJ2-6; weak D call: TRBD2 (6 bases). The CDR3 runs to 16 residues. Germline values: CDR1 SGDLS, CDR2 YYNGEE. Between the trimmed V and J ends, which lost 1 base and 4 bases, there was a span of 12 bases. The CDR3 nucleotides are TGTGCCAGCAGCGTAACGCTAGCGACCGGGGCCAACGTCCTGACTTTC. Amino acids: CASSVTLATGANVLTF.

V gene TRBV6-4 combines with J gene TRBJ2-7, with TRBD1 matching over 9 bases. The trim removed 1 base at V and 6 bases at J, leaving 7 bases unmatched. Germline assignment: CDR1 MRHNA and CDR2 SNTAGT. This CDR3 region has 15 residues. CDR3: CASSDYIQGACEQYF. CDR3 bases: TGTGCCAGCAGTGACTATATACAGGGGGCGTGCGAGCAGTACTTC.

The chain links TRBV5-1 to TRBJ2-5, with D perhaps TRBD1 (5 bases). Germline loops: CDR1 SGHRS, CDR2 YFSETQ. V was cut by 0 bases and J by 5 bases, with 14 bases left in between. This CDR3 is built from 15 residues. The CDR3 is CASSLAAGSGETQYF. The CDR3 nucleotides read TGCGCCAGCAGCTTGGCCGCAGGATCAGGGGAGACCCAGTACTTC.

The gene calls are TRBV7-3 and TRBJ2-1; 8 nucleotides agree with TRBD2. V trimming: 4 bases; J trimming: 5 bases; junction bases outside the gene matches: 10. Germline lookup yields CDR1 SGHTA and CDR2 FQGTGA. This CDR3 region has 16 residues. CDR3 protein: CASSSSGLGVHNEQFF. In DNA form, the CDR3 reads TGTGCCAGCAGCTCCTCGGGACTAGGAGTCCACAATGAGCAGTTCTTC.

The genes are TRBV4-3 and TRBJ2-5; 12 bases match TRBD2. This CDR3 spans 17 amino acids. CDR1 and CDR2 from the germline V gene are LGHNA and YSLEER. V trimming: 0 bases; J trimming: 2 bases; junction bases outside the gene matches: 4. The CDR3 loop is CASSQDWLAGGQETQYF. Here the CDR3 DNA reads TGCGCCAGCAGCCAAGATTGGCTAGCGGGGGGGCAAGAGACCCAGTACTTC.

This chain links TRBV19 with TRBJ2-7; TRBD2 is a possible D gene (6 bases). The CDR3 contains 14 residues. Trimming shortened V by 3 bases and J by 6 bases, and 15 bases separated the two germline ends. Looked up from germline, CDR1 is LNHDA and CDR2 is SQIVND (reference sequence). CDR3 region: CASSIGGRIGEQYF. In DNA form, the CDR3 reads TGTGCCAGTAGTATCGGAGGGAGGATCGGCGAGCAGTACTTC.